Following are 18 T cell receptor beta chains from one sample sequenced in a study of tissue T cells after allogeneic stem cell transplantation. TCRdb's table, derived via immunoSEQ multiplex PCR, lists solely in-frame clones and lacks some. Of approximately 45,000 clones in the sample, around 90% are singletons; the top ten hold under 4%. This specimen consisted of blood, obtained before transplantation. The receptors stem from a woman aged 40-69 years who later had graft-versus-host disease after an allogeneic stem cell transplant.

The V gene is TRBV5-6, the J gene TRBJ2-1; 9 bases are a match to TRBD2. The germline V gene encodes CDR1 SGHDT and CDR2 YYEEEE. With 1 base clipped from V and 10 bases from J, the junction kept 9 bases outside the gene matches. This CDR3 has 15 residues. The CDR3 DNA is TGTGCCAGCAGCTTGAGGAAGGTAGCGGGAGTCGAGCAGTTCTTC. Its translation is CASSLRKVAGVEQFF.

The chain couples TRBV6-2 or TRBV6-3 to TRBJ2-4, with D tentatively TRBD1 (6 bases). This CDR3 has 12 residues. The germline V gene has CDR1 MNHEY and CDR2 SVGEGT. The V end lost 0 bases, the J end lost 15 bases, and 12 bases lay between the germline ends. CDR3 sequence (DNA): TGTGCCAGCAGTTACTCGATCACAGGGTGGTACTTC. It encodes CASSYSITGWYF.

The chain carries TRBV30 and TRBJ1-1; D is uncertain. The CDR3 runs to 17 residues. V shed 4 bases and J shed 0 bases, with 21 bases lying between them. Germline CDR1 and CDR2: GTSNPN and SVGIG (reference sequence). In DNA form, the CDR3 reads TGTGCCTGGACTTTACAGCTCTGGGGTGGTGTGAACACTGAAGCTTTCTTT. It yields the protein CAWTLQLWGGVNTEAFF.

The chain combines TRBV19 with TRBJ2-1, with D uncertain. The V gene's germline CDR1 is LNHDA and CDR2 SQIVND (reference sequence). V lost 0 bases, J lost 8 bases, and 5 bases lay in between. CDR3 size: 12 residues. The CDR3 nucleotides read TGTGCCAGTAGTATAGATGGGGATGAGCAGTTCTTC. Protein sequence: CASSIDGDEQFF.

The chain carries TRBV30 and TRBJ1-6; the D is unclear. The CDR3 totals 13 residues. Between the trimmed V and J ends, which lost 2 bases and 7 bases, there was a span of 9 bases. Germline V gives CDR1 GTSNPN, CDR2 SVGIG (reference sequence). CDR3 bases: TGTGCCTGGAGTTTGGCCCCGAATTCACCCCTCCACTTT. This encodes CAWSLAPNSPLHF.

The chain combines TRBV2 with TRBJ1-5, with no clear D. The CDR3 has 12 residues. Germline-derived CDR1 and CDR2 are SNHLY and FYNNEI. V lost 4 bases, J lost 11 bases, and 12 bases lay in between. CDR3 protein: CASSVSGYTQHF. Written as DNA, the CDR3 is TGTGCCAGCAGTGTATCCGGGTACACCCAGCATTTT.

CDR3: CASSPYPQDDGILEAFF. The DNA for the CDR3 is TGTGCCAGCAGTCCGTACCCCCAGGACGATGGGATACTTGAAGCTTTCTTT. This chain uses TRBV6-6 with TRBJ1-1; no clear D. The V end lost 5 bases, the J end lost 7 bases, and 26 bases lay between the germline ends. Germline V gene sequence: CDR1 MNHNY, CDR2 SVGAGI (reference sequence). CDR3 size: 17 residues.

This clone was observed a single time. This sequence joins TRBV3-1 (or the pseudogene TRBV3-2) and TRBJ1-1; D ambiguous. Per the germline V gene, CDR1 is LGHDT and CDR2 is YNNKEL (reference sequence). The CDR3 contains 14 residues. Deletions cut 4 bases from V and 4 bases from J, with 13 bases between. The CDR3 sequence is CASSPGRGLTEAFF. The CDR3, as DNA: TGTGCCAGCAGCCCAGGTCGTGGCCTCACTGAAGCTTTCTTT.

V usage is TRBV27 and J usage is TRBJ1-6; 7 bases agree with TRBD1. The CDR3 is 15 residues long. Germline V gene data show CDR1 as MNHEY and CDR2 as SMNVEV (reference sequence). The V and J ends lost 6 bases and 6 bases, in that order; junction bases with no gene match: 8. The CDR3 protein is CASRVGQGGNSPLHF. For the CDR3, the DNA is TGTGCCAGCAGAGTAGGTCAGGGGGGTAATTCACCCCTCCACTTT.

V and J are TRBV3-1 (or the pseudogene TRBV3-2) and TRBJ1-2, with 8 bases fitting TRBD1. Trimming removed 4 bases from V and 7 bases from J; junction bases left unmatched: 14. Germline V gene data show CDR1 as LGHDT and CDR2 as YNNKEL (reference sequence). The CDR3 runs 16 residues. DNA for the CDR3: TGTGCCAGCAGCCCACAACAGGGGGGCGGTAGAGGTGGCTACACCTTC. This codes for CASSPQQGGGRGGYTF.

The chain's CDR3 is CASSPQTGRNTEAFF. The CDR3 region has the DNA TGTGCCAGCTCACCACAGACAGGGAGGAACACTGAAGCTTTCTTT. The chain joins TRBV18 to TRBJ1-1; 7 bases match TRBD1. The CDR3 covers 15 residues. The V gene's germline CDR1 is KGHSH and CDR2 LQKENI. Trimming took 1 base from V and 1 from J; bases not matched to a gene: 3.

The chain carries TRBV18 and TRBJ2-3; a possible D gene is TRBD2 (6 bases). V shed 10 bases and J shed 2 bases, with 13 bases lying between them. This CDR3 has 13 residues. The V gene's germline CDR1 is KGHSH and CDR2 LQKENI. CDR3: CATQLAFTDTQYF. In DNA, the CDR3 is TGTGCCACCCAACTAGCTTTCACAGATACGCAGTATTTT.

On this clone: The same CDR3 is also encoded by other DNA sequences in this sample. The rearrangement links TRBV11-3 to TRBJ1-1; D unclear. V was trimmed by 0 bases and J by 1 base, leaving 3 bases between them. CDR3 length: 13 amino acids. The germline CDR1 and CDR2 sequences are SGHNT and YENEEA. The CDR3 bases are TGTGCCAGCAGCTTAGAGGAGAACACTGAAGCTTTCTTT. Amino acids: CASSLEENTEAFF.

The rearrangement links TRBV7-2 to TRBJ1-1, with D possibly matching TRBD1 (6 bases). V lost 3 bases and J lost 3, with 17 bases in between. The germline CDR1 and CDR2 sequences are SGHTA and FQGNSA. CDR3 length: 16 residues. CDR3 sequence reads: CASSFGRGSVDTEAFF. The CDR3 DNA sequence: TGTGCCAGCAGCTTCGGCAGGGGCTCCGTGGACACTGAAGCTTTCTTT.

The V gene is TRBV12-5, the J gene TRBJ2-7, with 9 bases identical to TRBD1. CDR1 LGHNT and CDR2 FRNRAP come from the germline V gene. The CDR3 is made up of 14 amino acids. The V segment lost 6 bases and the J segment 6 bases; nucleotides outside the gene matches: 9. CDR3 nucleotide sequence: TGTGCTAGTGGGGTCGGACAGGGGATGGGCGAGCAGTACTTC. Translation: CASGVGQGMGEQYF.

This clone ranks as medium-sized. The CDR3 loop reads CASSPGTVNQPQHF. CDR3 DNA sequence: TGTGCCAGCAGTCCCGGGACAGTCAATCAGCCCCAGCATTTT. V and J are TRBV27 and TRBJ1-5, with 7 bases identical to TRBD1. The germline V gene encodes CDR1 MNHEY and CDR2 SMNVEV (reference sequence). The J segment lost 3 bases and the V segment lost 5 bases, leaving 4 bases of the junction unmatched. The CDR3 sequence is 14 residues long.

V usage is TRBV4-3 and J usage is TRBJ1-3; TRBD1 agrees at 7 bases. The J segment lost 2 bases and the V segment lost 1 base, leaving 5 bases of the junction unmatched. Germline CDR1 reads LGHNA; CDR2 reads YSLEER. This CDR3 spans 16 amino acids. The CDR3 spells CASSQGTGSAGNTIYF. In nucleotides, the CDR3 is TGCGCCAGCAGCCAAGGGACAGGTTCTGCTGGAAACACCATATATTTT.

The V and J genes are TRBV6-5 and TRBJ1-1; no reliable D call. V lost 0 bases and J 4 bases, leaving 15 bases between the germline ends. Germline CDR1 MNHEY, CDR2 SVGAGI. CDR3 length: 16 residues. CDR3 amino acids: CASSYSGISISTEAFF. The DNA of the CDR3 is TGTGCCAGCAGTTACTCGGGCATTTCAATATCCACTGAAGCTTTCTTT.